The clone carrying this T cell receptor beta chain came up once. TCRdb's copy holds only in-frame clones and misses some; the assay was immunoSEQ multiplex PCR. Of some 500,000 clones in the sample, 70% to 90% were seen once. This sample was taken from a study of blood T cell repertoires in COVID-19. About the research overall: PBMCs, B-cell-depleted T cells, or T cells provided the cDNA or gDNA that made up the material.

Germline assignment: CDR1 KGHDR and CDR2 SFDVKD. The length of the CDR3 is 18 residues. The V segment lost 3 bases and the J segment 2 bases; nucleotides outside the gene matches: 9. This chain links TRBV24-1 with TRBJ2-2; 9 bases map to TRBD2. Sample: PBMCs or T cells enriched from blood (not recorded which). The source is a woman aged 40 to 50 who had recovered from COVID-19. This chain's CDR3 is CATSDAAISGRNTGELFF. The CDR3 region has the DNA TGTGCCACCAGTGATGCCGCCATTAGCGGGAGAAACACCGGGGAGCTGTTTTTT.